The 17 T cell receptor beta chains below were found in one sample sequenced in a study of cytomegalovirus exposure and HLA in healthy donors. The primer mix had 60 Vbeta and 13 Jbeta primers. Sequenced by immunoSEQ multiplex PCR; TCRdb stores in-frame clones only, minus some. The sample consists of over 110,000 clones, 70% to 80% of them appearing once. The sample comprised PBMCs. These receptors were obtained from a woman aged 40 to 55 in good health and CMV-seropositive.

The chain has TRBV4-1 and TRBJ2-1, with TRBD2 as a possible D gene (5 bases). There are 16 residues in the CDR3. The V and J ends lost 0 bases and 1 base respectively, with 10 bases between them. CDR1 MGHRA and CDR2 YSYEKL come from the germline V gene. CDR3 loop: CASSQDGSVSYNEQFF. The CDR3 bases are TGCGCCAGCAGCCAAGATGGTAGCGTATCCTACAATGAGCAGTTCTTC.

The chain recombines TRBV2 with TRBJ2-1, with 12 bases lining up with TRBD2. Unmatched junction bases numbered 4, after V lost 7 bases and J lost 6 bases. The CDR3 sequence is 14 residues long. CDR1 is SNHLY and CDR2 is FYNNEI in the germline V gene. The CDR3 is CASNRLAGVNEQFF. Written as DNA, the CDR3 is TGTGCCAGCAATAGACTAGCGGGAGTCAATGAGCAGTTCTTC.

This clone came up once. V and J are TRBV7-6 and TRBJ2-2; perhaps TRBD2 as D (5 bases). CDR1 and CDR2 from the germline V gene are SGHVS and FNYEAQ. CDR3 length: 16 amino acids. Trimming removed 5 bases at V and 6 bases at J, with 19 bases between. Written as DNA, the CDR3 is TGTGCCAGCAGCGACCTTCAGGCCGGGATAGCCGGGGAGCTGTTTTTT. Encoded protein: CASSDLQAGIAGELFF.

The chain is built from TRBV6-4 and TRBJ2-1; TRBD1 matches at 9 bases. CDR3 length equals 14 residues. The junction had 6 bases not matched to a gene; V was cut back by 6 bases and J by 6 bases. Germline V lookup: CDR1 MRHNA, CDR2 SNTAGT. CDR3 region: CASSRDRAGNEQFF. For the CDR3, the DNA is TGTGCCAGCAGCCGGGACAGGGCCGGCAATGAGCAGTTCTTC.

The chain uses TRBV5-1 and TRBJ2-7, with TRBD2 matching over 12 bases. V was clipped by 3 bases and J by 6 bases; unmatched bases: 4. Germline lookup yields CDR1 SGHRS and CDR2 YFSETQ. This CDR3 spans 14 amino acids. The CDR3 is CASSSSGREAEQYF. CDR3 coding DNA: TGCGCCAGCAGCTCTAGCGGGAGGGAGGCCGAGCAGTACTTC.

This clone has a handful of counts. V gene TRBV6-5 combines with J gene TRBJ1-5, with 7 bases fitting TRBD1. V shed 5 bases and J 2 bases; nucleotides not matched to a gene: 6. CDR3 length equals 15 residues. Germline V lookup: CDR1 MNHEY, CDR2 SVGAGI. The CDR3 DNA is TGTGCCAGCAGTACCCGGACAGGAGGCAATCAGCCCCAGCATTTT. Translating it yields CASSTRTGGNQPQHF.

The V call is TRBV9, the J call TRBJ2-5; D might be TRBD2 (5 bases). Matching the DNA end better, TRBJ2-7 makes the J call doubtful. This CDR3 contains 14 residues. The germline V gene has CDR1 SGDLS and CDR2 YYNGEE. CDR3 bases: TGTGCCAGCAGCGTAGGAGGGAAAGGCTACGAGCAGTACTTC. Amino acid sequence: CASSVGGKGYEQYF.

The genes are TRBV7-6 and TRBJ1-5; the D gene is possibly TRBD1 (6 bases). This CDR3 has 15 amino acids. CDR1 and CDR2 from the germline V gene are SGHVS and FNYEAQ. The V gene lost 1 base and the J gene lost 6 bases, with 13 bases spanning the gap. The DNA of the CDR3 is TGTGCCAGCAGCTTAGGTGGGAGGGGGTTTCAGCCCCAGCATTTT. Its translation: CASSLGGRGFQPQHF.

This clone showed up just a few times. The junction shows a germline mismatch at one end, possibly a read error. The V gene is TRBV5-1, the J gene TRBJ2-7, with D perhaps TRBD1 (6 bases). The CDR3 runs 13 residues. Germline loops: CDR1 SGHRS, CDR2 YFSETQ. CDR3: CASSRTDSYEQYF. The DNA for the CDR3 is TGCGCGAGCAGCAGGACAGACTCCTACGAGCAGTACTTC.

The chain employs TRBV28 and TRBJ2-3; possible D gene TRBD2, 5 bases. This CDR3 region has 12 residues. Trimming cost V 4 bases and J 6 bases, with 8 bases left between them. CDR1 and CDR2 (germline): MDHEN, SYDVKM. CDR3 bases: TGTGCCAGCAGTTCTCCGGGGGATACGCAGTATTTT. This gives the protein CASSSPGDTQYF.

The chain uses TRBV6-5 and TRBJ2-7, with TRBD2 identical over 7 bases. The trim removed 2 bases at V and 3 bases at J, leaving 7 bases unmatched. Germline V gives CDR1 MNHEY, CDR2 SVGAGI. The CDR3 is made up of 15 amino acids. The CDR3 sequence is CASSYRGGRVYEQYF. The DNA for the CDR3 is TGTGCCAGCAGTTACCGGGGTGGGAGGGTCTACGAGCAGTACTTC.

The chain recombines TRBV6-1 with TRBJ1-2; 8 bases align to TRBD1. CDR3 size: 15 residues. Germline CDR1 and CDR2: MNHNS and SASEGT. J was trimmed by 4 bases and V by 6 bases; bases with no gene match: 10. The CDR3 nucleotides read TGTGCCAGCAGGACAGGGGCAGCCATGACCTATGGCTACACCTTC. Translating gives CASRTGAAMTYGYTF.

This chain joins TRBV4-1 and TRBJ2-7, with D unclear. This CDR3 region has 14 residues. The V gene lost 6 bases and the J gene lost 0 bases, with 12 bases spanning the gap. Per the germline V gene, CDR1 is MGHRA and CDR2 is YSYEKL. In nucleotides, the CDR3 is TGCGCCAGCAGTCTCAAACTTAGCTCCTACGAGCAGTACTTC. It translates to CASSLKLSSYEQYF.

CDR3 region: CASRFSGFPYEQYF. The CDR3 DNA is TGTGCCAGCAGATTTTCAGGGTTTCCCTACGAGCAGTACTTC. The J gene is TRBJ2-7, the V gene TRBV6-5, with D possibly being TRBD1 (5 bases). The germline gives CDR1 MNHEY, CDR2 SVGAGI. With 6 bases removed from V and 2 bases from J, the gap between germline ends came to 14 bases. The CDR3 loop spans 14 amino acids.

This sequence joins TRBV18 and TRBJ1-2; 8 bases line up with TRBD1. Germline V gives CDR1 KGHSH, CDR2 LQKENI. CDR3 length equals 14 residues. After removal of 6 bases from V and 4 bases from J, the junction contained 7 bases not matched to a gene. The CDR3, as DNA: TGTGCCAGCTCCCCGGACAGGGCGGTCTATGGCTACACCTTC. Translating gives CASSPDRAVYGYTF.

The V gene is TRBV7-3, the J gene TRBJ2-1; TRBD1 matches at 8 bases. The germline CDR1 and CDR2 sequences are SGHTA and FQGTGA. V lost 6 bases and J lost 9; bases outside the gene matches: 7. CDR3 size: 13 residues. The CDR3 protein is CASSSGQGLEQFF. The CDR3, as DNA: TGTGCCAGCAGTTCAGGACAGGGTCTTGAGCAGTTCTTC.

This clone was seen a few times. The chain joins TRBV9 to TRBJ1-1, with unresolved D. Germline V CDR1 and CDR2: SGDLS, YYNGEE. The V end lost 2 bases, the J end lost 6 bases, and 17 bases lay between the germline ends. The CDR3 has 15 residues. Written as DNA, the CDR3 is TGTGCCAGCAGCGTCCAGCCGACATCTCTGGCTGAAGCTTTCTTT. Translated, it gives CASSVQPTSLAEAFF.